The rows below give T cell receptor beta chains drawn from one sample of a study of graft-versus-host responses after intestinal transplantation. Profiled with immunoSEQ multiplex PCR; TCRdb holds only in-frame clones, not every one. The table records about 41,000 clones, around 95% of them present only once. These receptors' targets are unknown. The sequencing used unstimulated CD8+ T cells sorted from spleen or lymph node cells, collected before transplant. Receptors were obtained from a human donor who was the organ donor for an intestinal transplant. Each CDR3 is given with its conserved first and last residue. A D gene is named only where the DNA matches it firmly. Size values are once, few and many counts, or a class for expanded clones, and some rows have none.

TRBD1 TRBJ2-7 TRBV12-5 - TGTGCTAGTGGTTTGGGGACAGGGGTGCCCAGCGAGCAGTACTTC CASGLGTGVPSEQYF
- TRBJ2-1 TRBV29-1 - TGCAGCGTGGTGATGGGGTGGAGCTCCTACAATGAGCAGTTCTTC CSVVMGWSSYNEQFF
TRBD2 TRBJ2-1 TRBV10-2 - TGCGCCAGCACGGGACTAGCGGGGAGTGGGAATGAGCAGTTCTTC CASTGLAGSGNEQFF
TRBD1 TRBJ2-7 TRBV25-1 - TGTGCCAGCAGCATGGGGGACAGGGTAAACGACGAGCAGTACTTC CASSMGDRVNDEQYF
TRBD1 TRBJ2-7 TRBV29-1 - TGCAGCGTTGCGGGACAGGGGGCGAAGTACGAGCAGTACTTC CSVAGQGAKYEQYF
TRBD1 TRBJ2-7 TRBV7-9 once TGTGCCAGCAGCCTGGTCCCACAGGGGGCCTCCTACGAGCAGTACTTC CASSLVPQGASYEQYF
- TRBJ2-7 TRBV7-9 - TGTGCCAGCAGCTTAAGTCAGTTTTACGAGCAGTACTTC CASSLSQFYEQYF
- TRBJ2-7 TRBV7-9 - TGTGCCAGCAGCTTAGCGCAGTTCTCCTACGAGCAGTACTTC CASSLAQFSYEQYF
- TRBJ2-2 TRBV6-5 - TGTGCCTCATCCACAGGGCTCGGGGAGCTGTTTTTT CASSTGLGELFF
TRBD1 TRBJ1-2 TRBV27 - TGTGCCAGCAGTGCGAACAGGGGGCGGCCCGGGGACTATGGCTACACCTTC CASSANRGRPGDYGYTF
- TRBJ2-7 TRBV5-1 - TGCGCCAGCAGCTTTTGGGGGGCTGGGTACGAGCAGTACTTC CASSFWGAGYEQYF
- TRBJ2-7 TRBV7-3 - TGTGCCAGCAGCATTCCAGGGTTAGCTCTCCCTAGCTCCTACGAGCAGTACTTC CASSIPGLALPSSYEQYF
- TRBJ2-3 TRBV25-1 - TGTGCCAGCAGTGAGACCATGGGAACAGATACGCAGTATTTT CASSETMGTDTQYF
- TRBJ2-5 TRBV7-6 - TGTGCCAGCAGCTTGGGACTGCTGGTAGAGACCCAGTACTTC CASSLGLLVETQYF
TRBD2 TRBJ2-7 TRBV2 - TGTGCCAGCAGGATGACTAGCGGCACCTCCTACGAGCAGTACTTC CASRMTSGTSYEQYF